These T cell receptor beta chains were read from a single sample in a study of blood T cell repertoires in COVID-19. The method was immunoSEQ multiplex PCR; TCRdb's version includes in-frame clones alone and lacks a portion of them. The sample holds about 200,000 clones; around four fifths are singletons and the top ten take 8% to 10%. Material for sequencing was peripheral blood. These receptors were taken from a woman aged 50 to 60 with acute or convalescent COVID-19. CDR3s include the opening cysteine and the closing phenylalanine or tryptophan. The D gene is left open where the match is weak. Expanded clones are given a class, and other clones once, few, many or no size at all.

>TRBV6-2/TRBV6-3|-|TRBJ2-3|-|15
CASSLLVGATDTQYF
TGTGCCAGCAGTCTGCTCGTGGGAGCCACAGATACGCAGTATTTT
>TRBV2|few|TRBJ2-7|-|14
CASSTSGKGYEQYF
TGTGCCAGCAGCACTTCAGGGAAGGGCTACGAGCAGTACTTC
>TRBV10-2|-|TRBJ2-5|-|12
CASGRPGETQYF
TGCGCCAGCGGGAGGCCAGGAGAGACCCAGTACTTC
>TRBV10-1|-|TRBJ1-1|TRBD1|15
CASPRQGPENTEAFF
TGCGCCAGCCCAAGACAGGGCCCCGAAAACACTGAAGCTTTCTTT
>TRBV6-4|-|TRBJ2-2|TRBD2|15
CASREGLADTGELFF
TGTGCCAGCAGGGAGGGACTAGCGGACACCGGGGAGCTGTTTTTT
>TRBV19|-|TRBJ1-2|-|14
CASSIPPDGVGYTF
TGTGCCAGTAGTATCCCCCCCGACGGGGTTGGCTACACCTTC
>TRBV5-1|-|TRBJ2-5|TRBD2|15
CASSRGGGGEETQYF
TGCGCCAGCAGCCGGGGCGGGGGTGGCGAAGAGACCCAGTACTTC
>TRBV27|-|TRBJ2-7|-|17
CASSTRGGGQGSYEQYF
TGTGCCAGCAGTACCCGTGGGGGGGGCCAGGGGAGCTACGAGCAGTACTTC
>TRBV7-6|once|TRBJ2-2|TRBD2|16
CASSLGLAGGSGELFF
TGTGCCAGCAGCCTAGGACTAGCGGGAGGATCCGGGGAGCTGTTTTTT
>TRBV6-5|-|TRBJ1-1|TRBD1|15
CASKGQGSVSTEAFF
TGTGCCAGCAAAGGACAGGGTTCTGTGTCTACTGAAGCTTTCTTT